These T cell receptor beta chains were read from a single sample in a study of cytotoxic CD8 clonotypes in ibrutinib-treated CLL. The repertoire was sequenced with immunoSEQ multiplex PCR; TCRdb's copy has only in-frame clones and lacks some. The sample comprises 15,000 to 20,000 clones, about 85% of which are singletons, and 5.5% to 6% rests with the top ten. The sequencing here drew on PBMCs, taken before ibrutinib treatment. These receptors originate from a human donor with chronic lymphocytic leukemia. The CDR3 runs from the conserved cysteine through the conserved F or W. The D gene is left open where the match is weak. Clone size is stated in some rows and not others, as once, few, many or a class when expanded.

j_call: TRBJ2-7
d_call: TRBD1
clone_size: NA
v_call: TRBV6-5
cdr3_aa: CASSRGTGEYF
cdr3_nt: TGTGCCAGCAGTAGAGGGACAGGGGAGTACTTC

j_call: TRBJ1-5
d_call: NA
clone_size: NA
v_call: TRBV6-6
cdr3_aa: CASRREAGNQPQHF
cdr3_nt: TGTGCCAGCAGGAGGGAAGCGGGCAATCAGCCCCAGCATTTT

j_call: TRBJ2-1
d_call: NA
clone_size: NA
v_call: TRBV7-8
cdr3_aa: CASSAGLSPHNEQFF
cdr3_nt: TGTGCCAGCAGCGCCGGACTCTCCCCCCACAATGAGCAGTTCTTC

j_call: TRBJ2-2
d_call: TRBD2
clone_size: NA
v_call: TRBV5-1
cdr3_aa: CASSKGLAGAGELFF
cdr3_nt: TGCGCCAGCAGCAAGGGACTAGCGGGGGCCGGGGAGCTGTTTTTT

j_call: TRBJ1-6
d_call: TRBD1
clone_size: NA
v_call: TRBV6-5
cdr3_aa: CASSGRQGVISPLHF
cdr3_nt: TGTGCCAGCAGTGGGAGACAGGGGGTAATTTCACCCCTCCACTTT

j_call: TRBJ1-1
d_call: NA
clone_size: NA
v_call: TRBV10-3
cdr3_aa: CATRGEGSLTEAFF
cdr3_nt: TGTGCCACCCGGGGGGAGGGTAGTCTCACTGAAGCTTTCTTT

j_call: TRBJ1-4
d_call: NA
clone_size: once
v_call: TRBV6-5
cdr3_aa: CASRPSGGANEKLFF
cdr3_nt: TGTGCCAGCAGGCCGTCGGGGGGAGCTAATGAAAAACTGTTTTTT

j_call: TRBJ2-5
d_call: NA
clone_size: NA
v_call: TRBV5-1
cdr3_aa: CASSSYRGETQYF
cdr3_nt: TGCGCCAGCAGCTCGTATCGTGGAGAGACCCAGTACTTC

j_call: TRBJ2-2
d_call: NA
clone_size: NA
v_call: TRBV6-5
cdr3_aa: CASSYDPLNTGELFF
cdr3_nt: TGTGCCAGCAGTTACGACCCCCTGAACACCGGGGAGCTGTTTTTT

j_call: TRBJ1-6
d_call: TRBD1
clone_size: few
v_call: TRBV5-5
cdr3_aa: CASSPGQPGEYWFHF
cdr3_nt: TGTGCCAGCAGCCCGGGACAGCCAGGGGAGTATTGGTTCCACTTT

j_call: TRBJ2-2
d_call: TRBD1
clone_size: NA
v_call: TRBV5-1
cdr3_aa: CASSLVRTGGNTGELFF
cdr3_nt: TGCGCCAGCAGCTTGGTTCGGACAGGGGGGAACACCGGGGAGCTGTTTTTT

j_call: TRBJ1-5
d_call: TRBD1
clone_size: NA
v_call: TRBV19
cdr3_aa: CASSTQGFQPQHF
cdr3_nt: TGTGCCAGTAGTACACAGGGGTTTCAGCCCCAGCATTTT

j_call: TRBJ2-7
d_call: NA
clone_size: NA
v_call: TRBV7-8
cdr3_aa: CASSSMGGSYEQYF
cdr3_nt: TGTGCCAGCAGCTCGATGGGGGGCTCCTACGAGCAGTACTTC

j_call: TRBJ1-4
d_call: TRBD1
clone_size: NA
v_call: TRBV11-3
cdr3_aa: CASKRTGGDEKLFF
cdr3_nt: TGTGCCAGCAAGCGAACAGGGGGCGACGAAAAACTGTTTTTT

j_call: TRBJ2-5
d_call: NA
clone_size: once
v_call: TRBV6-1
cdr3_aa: CATARGLQETQYF
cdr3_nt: TGTGCAACCGCTCGGGGCCTTCAAGAGACCCAGTACTTC

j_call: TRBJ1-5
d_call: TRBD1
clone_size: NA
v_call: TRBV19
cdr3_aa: CASSIGPQGANNQPQHF
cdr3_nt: TGTGCCAGTAGTATAGGCCCACAGGGGGCGAATAATCAGCCCCAGCATTTT

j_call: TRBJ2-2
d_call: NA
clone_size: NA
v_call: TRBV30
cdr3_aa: CAWSLGDTGELFF
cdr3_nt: TGTGCCTGGAGTCTAGGGGACACCGGGGAGCTGTTTTTT